The 31 T cell receptor beta chains below all came from one sample that was sequenced in a study of OX40 agonist ivuxolimab in advanced cancers. The method was immunoSEQ multiplex PCR; TCRdb's version includes in-frame clones alone and lacks a portion of them. The sample lists approximately 43,000 clones, 85% to 90% occurring once. Here the sequenced sample was CD4+ or CD8+ T cells sorted from blood, taken in a trial of the OX40 agonist ivuxolimab. The receptors derive from an adult with an advanced solid tumor such as melanoma, head and neck, liver or kidney cancer.

This chain uses TRBV9 with TRBJ2-3, with D maybe TRBD2 (6 bases). This CDR3 region has 16 residues. Trimming shortened V by 0 bases and J by 5 bases, and 16 bases separated the two germline ends. The germline V gene encodes CDR1 SGDLS and CDR2 YYNGEE. CDR3 in DNA: TGTGCCAGCAGCGTAGCTCCCGGGAGAGGTAGAGATACGCAGTATTTT. Translation gives CASSVAPGRGRDTQYF.

This clone came up once. The chain couples TRBV19 to TRBJ1-3; TRBD1 matches 8 bases. Germline V gene lookup returns CDR1 LNHDA and CDR2 SQIVND (reference sequence). V dropped 4 bases and J dropped 2; count of bases not matched to a gene: 7. The CDR3 consists of 16 residues. The CDR3 DNA reads TGTGCCAGTAGTACTCCAGGGGGCGCGGCTGGAAACACCATATATTTT. Translation: CASSTPGGAAGNTIYF.

The genes are TRBV9 and TRBJ2-3; the match to TRBD2 covers 9 bases. Trimming removed 4 bases from V and 1 base from J; junction bases left unmatched: 4. Germline values: CDR1 SGDLS, CDR2 YYNGEE. The CDR3 spans 15 residues. For the CDR3, the DNA is TGTGCCAGCAGCTCCAGGACTAGCGGCACAGATACGCAGTATTTT. This sequence encodes CASSSRTSGTDTQYF.

The CDR3 DNA sequence: TGTGCCAGCAGCGATCCGGGACACTCCTACAATGAGCAGTTCTTC. This encodes CASSDPGHSYNEQFF. The chain links TRBV7-9 to TRBJ2-1; tentatively, D is TRBD1 (6 bases). Deletions cut 5 bases from V and 0 bases from J, with 11 bases between. The CDR3 contains 15 residues. CDR1 and CDR2 from the germline V gene are SEHNR and FQNEAQ (reference sequence).

The chain links TRBV28 to TRBJ2-7; 7 positions match TRBD1. V dropped 7 bases and J dropped 3; count of bases not matched to a gene: 12. Germline V gene sequence: CDR1 MDHEN, CDR2 SYDVKM. The CDR3 has 15 residues. CDR3 region: CASTKARDSGYEQYF. DNA for the CDR3: TGTGCCAGCACCAAAGCCCGGGACAGTGGCTACGAGCAGTACTTC.

This clone was recorded only once. V is TRBV5-6 and J is TRBJ1-2; TRBD1 matches 8 bases. The CDR3 runs 13 residues. J gave up 6 bases and V 4 bases, and 5 bases lay outside the gene matches. Germline loops: CDR1 SGHDT, CDR2 YYEEEE. Here the CDR3 DNA reads TGTGCCAGCAGCACGGGACAGGTCCATGGCTACACCTTC. Residues: CASSTGQVHGYTF.

The rearrangement joins TRBV5-8 to TRBJ2-3, with D hard to call. There are 17 residues in the CDR3. The V end was cut by 1 base, the J end by 1 base, with 16 bases between. Germline V gene sequence: CDR1 SGHTS, CDR2 YDEGEE. CDR3 sequence (DNA): TGTGCCAGCAGCTTGATGGTGGCGTCGGGCCGCACAGATACGCAGTATTTT. Residues: CASSLMVASGRTDTQYF.

V gene TRBV5-8 combines with J gene TRBJ1-1; D is uncertain. The germline gives CDR1 SGHTS, CDR2 YDEGEE. The CDR3 consists of 15 residues. The V gene lost 4 bases and the J gene lost 6 bases, with 19 bases spanning the gap. CDR3 region: CASSPRTASKAEAFF. In nucleotides, the CDR3 is TGTGCCAGCAGCCCACGGACGGCCTCGAAGGCTGAAGCTTTCTTT.

The J gene is TRBJ1-1, the V gene TRBV18; 11 bases map to TRBD1. Germline lookup yields CDR1 KGHSH and CDR2 LQKENI. The CDR3 sequence is 14 residues long. The V gene end was trimmed by 2 bases and the J gene end by 4 bases; junction bases not matched to a gene: 0. CDR3 bases: TGTGCCAGCTCACCAGGGACAGGGGGCACTGAAGCTTTCTTT. Its translation is CASSPGTGGTEAFF.

The J gene is TRBJ1-2, the V gene TRBV4-1; unclear D gene. The CDR3 contains 19 residues. Germline CDR1 is MGHRA and CDR2 is YSYEKL. Trimming removed 0 bases at V and 0 bases at J, with 20 bases between. The CDR3 sequence is CASSQDPRFSWWANYGYTF. In DNA form, the CDR3 reads TGCGCCAGCAGCCAAGACCCCCGGTTCTCGTGGTGGGCTAACTATGGCTACACCTTC.

In DNA form, the CDR3 reads TGTGCCAGCAGTTCGACTAGTATAGGGCTCGGGACCCAGTACTTC. Translating it yields CASSSTSIGLGTQYF. This chain links TRBV6-5 with TRBJ2-5; D is perhaps TRBD2 (6 bases). The V end was cut by 4 bases, the J end by 7 bases, with 19 bases between. From germline, CDR1 is MNHEY and CDR2 SVGAGI. The CDR3 spans 15 residues.

V gene TRBV5-1 combines with J gene TRBJ2-2; D uncertain. The germline V and J ends were trimmed by 0 bases and 0 bases, with 6 bases remaining between them. The CDR3 is 15 amino acids. Germline V lookup: CDR1 SGHRS, CDR2 YFSETQ. This CDR3 is CASSLVGPNTGELFF. For the CDR3, the DNA is TGCGCCAGCAGCTTGGTTGGACCGAACACCGGGGAGCTGTTTTTT.

The CDR3 DNA reads TGTGCCAGCAGTCCGACAGCTATAAGCTCCTACGAGCAGTACTTC. This gives the protein CASSPTAISSYEQYF. This chain connects TRBV28 to TRBJ2-7, with D perhaps TRBD1 (5 bases). Germline CDR1 and CDR2: MDHEN and SYDVKM. The V end was cut by 5 bases, the J end by 0 bases, with 14 bases between. The CDR3 extends over 15 amino acids.

The chain is built from TRBV10-1 and TRBJ1-6; weak D call: TRBD1 (6 bases). CDR3 length: 15 residues. V dropped 8 bases and J dropped 7 bases, with 18 bases sitting between them. CDR1 is WNHNN, CDR2 SYGVQD, per germline (reference sequence). The CDR3 DNA reads TGCGCCAGCCTATGGAACAGGGATGGCAATTCACCCCTCCACTTT. Encoded protein: CASLWNRDGNSPLHF.

The chain uses TRBV30 and TRBJ2-3; TRBD2 agrees at 8 bases. V gave up 4 bases and J gave up 5 bases; unmatched junction bases: 2. This CDR3 is built from 12 residues. Germline V gene sequence: CDR1 GTSNPN, CDR2 SVGIG (reference sequence). DNA of the CDR3: TGTGCCTGGACGCTAGCGGGAGATACGCAGTATTTT. Translated: CAWTLAGDTQYF.

The genes are TRBV5-1 and TRBJ2-2, with TRBD2 matching 15 bases. The trim removed 0 bases at V and 5 bases at J, leaving 20 bases unmatched. Germline CDR1 is SGHRS and CDR2 is YFSETQ. The length of the CDR3 is 23 residues. CDR3 in DNA: TGCGCCAGCAGCTTGGCCTTTGGGACGGCTGATTCCGGGACTAGCGGGGGGACCGGGGAGCTGTTTTTT. Translated, it gives CASSLAFGTADSGTSGGTGELFF.

V usage is TRBV2 and J usage is TRBJ1-2; TRBD1 aligns across 9 bases. Trimming removed 6 bases from V and 4 bases from J; junction bases left unmatched: 9. CDR3 length: 15 residues. Per germline, CDR1 SNHLY and CDR2 FYNNEI. CDR3 residues: CASSETGGTVYGYTF. CDR3 coding DNA: TGTGCCAGCAGCGAAACAGGGGGCACAGTCTATGGCTACACCTTC.

This clone came up a few times. This chain connects TRBV5-4 to TRBJ2-1, with D perhaps TRBD1 (6 bases). Germline V gene lookup returns CDR1 SGHNT and CDR2 YYREEE (reference sequence). The V end lost 4 bases, the J end lost 1 base, and 15 bases lay between the germline ends. The CDR3 extends over 16 amino acids. The CDR3 sequence: CASSGKQGASYNEQFF. The DNA for the CDR3 is TGTGCCAGCAGCGGCAAACAGGGTGCGTCCTACAATGAGCAGTTCTTC.

V gene TRBV6-5 combines with J gene TRBJ1-2; D unclear. The germline V gene has CDR1 MNHEY and CDR2 SVGAGI. This CDR3 region has 15 residues. Trimming shortened V by 3 bases and J by 8 bases, and 19 bases separated the two germline ends. The CDR3 loop is CASSYSVAGHKGYTF. The CDR3 DNA reads TGTGCCAGCAGTTATAGCGTGGCGGGTCATAAGGGCTACACCTTC.

The gene calls are TRBV18 and TRBJ1-1; D is unclear. Germline CDR1 reads KGHSH; CDR2 reads LQKENI. The germline V and J ends were trimmed by 2 bases and 8 bases, with 6 bases remaining between them. The CDR3 spans 11 residues. CDR3 in amino acids: CASSPGEEAFF. The CDR3 coding sequence is TGTGCCAGCTCACCAGGCGAAGAAGCTTTCTTT.

The chain employs TRBV10-1 and TRBJ2-5, with D tentatively TRBD1 (6 bases). The CDR3 extends over 13 amino acids. Trimming stripped 4 bases from V and 2 bases from J, with 8 bases between. Germline lookup yields CDR1 WNHNN and CDR2 SYGVQD (reference sequence). CDR3 sequence (DNA): TGCGCCAGCAGTGGAGGGGGACAAGAGACCCAGTACTTC. It is translated as CASSGGGQETQYF.

V is TRBV30 and J is TRBJ1-4; possibly TRBD1 for D (5 bases). Trimming pared 3 bases from V and 0 bases from J, leaving 14 bases between. The germline V gene encodes CDR1 GTSNPN and CDR2 SVGIG (reference sequence). The CDR3 length is 16 residues. CDR3 region: CAWRGTAKTTNEKLFF. The DNA for the CDR3 is TGTGCCTGGAGGGGGACGGCTAAGACAACTAATGAAAAACTGTTTTTT.

The chain's CDR3 is CASSQGAQDYGYTF. CDR3 bases: TGTGCCAGCAGCCAAGGTGCCCAGGACTATGGCTACACCTTC. The chain combines TRBV14 with TRBJ1-2, with D hard to call. V was shortened by 1 base and J by 3 bases, with 9 bases between the two germline ends. CDR3 length equals 14 residues. Per the germline V gene, CDR1 is SGHDN and CDR2 is FVKESK.

This sequence joins TRBV19 and TRBJ2-2; no reliable D call. Looked up from germline, CDR1 is LNHDA and CDR2 is SQIVND (reference sequence). This CDR3 has 14 amino acids. Trimming removed 1 base from V and 6 bases from J, with 9 bases in between. The CDR3 DNA reads TGTGCCAGTAGTATAGCGTTGCTTTCCGGGGAGCTGTTTTTT. Translating it yields CASSIALLSGELFF.

V and J are TRBV2 and TRBJ2-5; D may match TRBD1 or TRBD2 (5 bases each). Trimming shortened V by 5 bases and J by 1 base, and 20 bases separated the two germline ends. Germline V gene sequence: CDR1 SNHLY, CDR2 FYNNEI. The CDR3 runs 17 residues. The CDR3 bases are TGTGCCAGCAGTCAAAGGGTTGGGGGATCTCGCCAAGAGACCCAGTACTTC. This encodes CASSQRVGGSRQETQYF.

The CDR3 nucleotides are TGCGCCAGCAGCTGGCGCTCGGTGAACACTGAAGCTTTCTTT. It codes for CASSWRSVNTEAFF. V and J are TRBV5-1 and TRBJ1-1; D gene ambiguous. CDR1 and CDR2 (germline): SGHRS, YFSETQ. Deletions cut 3 bases from V and 0 bases from J, with 9 bases between. The CDR3 contains 14 residues. Full variable domain (outside the CDR3, taken from reference TRBV5-1 and TRBJ1-1): KAGVTQTPRYLIKTRGQQVTLSCSPISGHRSVSWYQQTPGQGLQFLFEYFSETQRNKGNFPGRFSGRQFSNSRSEMNVSTLELGDSALYLCASSWRSVNTEAFFGQGTRLTVV.

The chain has TRBV29-1 and TRBJ2-7; 10 bases match TRBD2. After removal of 1 base from V and 3 bases from J, the junction contained 9 bases not matched to a gene. Germline V gene data show CDR1 as SQVTM and CDR2 as ANQGSEA. The CDR3 is 16 amino acids. In DNA form, the CDR3 reads TGCAGCGTTGAAGGCGGGACTAGCGTAGGGGTCTACGAGCAGTACTTC. Protein product: CSVEGGTSVGVYEQYF.

J is TRBJ1-2 and V is TRBV2; the D is unclear. The CDR3 runs to 13 residues. Trimming pared 4 bases from V and 1 base from J, leaving 7 bases between. The germline gives CDR1 SNHLY, CDR2 FYNNEI. The CDR3 region has the DNA TGTGCCAGCAGTGGGCAGGTTAACTATGGCTACACCTTC. This codes for CASSGQVNYGYTF.

This chain links TRBV7-3 with TRBJ1-6, with 7 nucleotides matching TRBD1. The CDR3 extends over 15 amino acids. The V gene end was trimmed by 1 base and the J gene end by 7 bases; junction bases not matched to a gene: 4. Germline assignment: CDR1 SGHTA and CDR2 FQGTGA. The chain's CDR3 is CASSLRQGGNSPLHF. Here the CDR3 DNA reads TGTGCCAGCAGCTTAAGACAGGGTGGGAATTCACCCCTCCACTTT. Full variable domain (outside the CDR3, taken from reference TRBV7-3 and TRBJ1-6): GAGVSQTPSNKVTEKGKYVELRCDPISGHTALYWYRQSLGQGPEFLIYFQGTGAADDSGLPNDRFFAVRPEGSVSTLKIQRTERGDSAVYLCASSLRQGGNSPLHFGNGTRLTVT.

The chain recombines TRBV9 with TRBJ1-6; no definite D call. CDR3 size: 17 residues. With 5 bases removed from V and 0 bases from J, the gap between germline ends came to 15 bases. Germline V gene data show CDR1 as SGDLS and CDR2 as YYNGEE. The CDR3 bases are TGTGCCAGCAGTTCTATGAAAGGGAGCTCCTATAATTCACCCCTCCACTTT. This sequence encodes CASSSMKGSSYNSPLHF.

The CDR3 DNA reads as TGTGCCAGCAGCTGGAATAGGGCAGTGTCCGGGGAGCTGTTTTTT. Translation gives CASSWNRAVSGELFF. The genes are TRBV5-6 and TRBJ2-2; no reliable D call. The CDR3 covers 15 residues. Germline CDR1 reads SGHDT; CDR2 reads YYEEEE. The V gene lost 3 bases and the J gene lost 6 bases, with 15 bases spanning the gap.